The next 2 T cell receptor beta chains were all read from a single sample in a study of radiotherapy plus CTLA-4 blockade in lung cancer (dated by TCRdb to between 2018 and 2020). The method behind the library was the immunoSEQ multiplex PCR assay. As stored in TCRdb, this immuneACCESS dataset retains in-frame rearrangements with V and J assigned. A fraction of the clones does not appear; measured against another copy, unresolved V genes explain less than half of the discrepancy, and the remainder lacks a known reason. The sample table contains 20,000 to 30,000 clones; only one count was recorded for 70% to 75% of them. 3% to 4% of the sample rests with the top ten. The sequences come from peripheral blood, collected from a patient treated with radiotherapy plus ipilimumab. The receptors come from a human donor with non-small cell lung cancer whose response to radiotherapy plus ipilimumab could not be evaluated.

The chain uses TRBV6-1 and TRBJ1-5, with 7 bases identical to TRBD1. From germline, CDR1 is MNHNS and CDR2 SASEGT. CDR3 length: 14 amino acids. The V segment lost 5 bases and the J segment 8 bases; nucleotides outside the gene matches: 9. The CDR3 loop reads CASSSSGGLKPQHF. CDR3 coding DNA: TGTGCCAGCAGTAGTTCAGGGGGTCTGAAGCCCCAGCATTTT.

On this clone: The sample contains more than one DNA sequence encoding this CDR3. The V call is TRBV2, the J call TRBJ2-7, with 8 bases fitting TRBD1. The germline gives CDR1 SNHLY, CDR2 FYNNEI. The trim removed 6 bases at V and 1 base at J, leaving 5 bases unmatched. This CDR3 contains 14 residues. The CDR3 nucleotides are TGTGCCAGCAGCGAACAGGGGGGATCCTACGAGCAGTACTTC. Translated, it gives CASSEQGGSYEQYF.